Shown below are 2 T cell receptor beta chains from a single sample sequenced in a study of radiotherapy plus CTLA-4 blockade in lung cancer. Here immunoSEQ multiplex PCR was the method, and the copy in TCRdb shows in-frame clones only, minus some. The table shows some 77,000 clones, with about 90% occurring only once. The specimen was peripheral blood, collected from a patient treated with radiotherapy plus ipilimumab. These receptors originate from a human donor with non-small cell lung cancer who had a partial response to radiotherapy plus ipilimumab.

The V and J genes are TRBV30 and TRBJ2-3, with a possible D match to TRBD1 (6 bases). V was cut by 2 bases and J by 5 bases, with 26 bases left in between. Germline CDR1 GTSNPN, CDR2 SVGIG (reference sequence). This CDR3 has 18 residues. The CDR3: CAWSPTPPGQAWEDTQYF. The CDR3 DNA reads TGTGCCTGGAGTCCCACGCCACCGGGACAAGCCTGGGAAGATACGCAGTATTTT.

The gene calls are TRBV25-1 and TRBJ2-1; TRBD2 matches 13 bases. Germline values: CDR1 MGHDK, CDR2 SYGVNS. Trimming took 5 bases from V and 8 from J; bases not matched to a gene: 6. The CDR3 loop spans 15 amino acids. The CDR3 sequence is CASSSGLAGMHEQFF. The CDR3 DNA is TGTGCCAGCAGTTCGGGACTAGCGGGAATGCATGAGCAGTTCTTC.